What follows describes a single TCR beta chain. Its antigen is currently unknown. This sample stems from a study of PD-1 blockade in classical Hodgkin lymphoma. Study at large: Nivolumab dosed at 3 mg/kg went to patients intravenously every 2 weeks. Study findings and constraints: Newly diagnosed patients were said to have less baseline TCR diversity than healthy donors did. Complete responders' baseline diversity resembled that of newly diagnosed patients.

Each patient relapsed following autologous stem cell transplantation, and prior brentuximab vedotin exposure differed. Per germline, CDR1 LNHDA and CDR2 SQIVND (reference sequence). The germline V and J ends were trimmed by 6 bases and 5 bases, with 17 bases remaining between them. The CDR3 runs to 14 residues. Only in-frame clones appear in the TCRdb table, and some are missing; sequencing was by immunoSEQ multiplex PCR. The sample lists under 100,000 clones; approximately 80% were seen once. The chain links TRBV19 to TRBJ2-7; D might be TRBD1 (6 bases). This sample comprised peripheral blood mononuclear cells (PBMCs), obtained at baseline. The TCR sequence derives from a human donor with classical Hodgkin lymphoma. CDR3: CASRISPGVDEQYF. CDR3 in DNA: TGTGCCAGTAGGATCTCTCCAGGGGTGGACGAGCAGTACTTC.